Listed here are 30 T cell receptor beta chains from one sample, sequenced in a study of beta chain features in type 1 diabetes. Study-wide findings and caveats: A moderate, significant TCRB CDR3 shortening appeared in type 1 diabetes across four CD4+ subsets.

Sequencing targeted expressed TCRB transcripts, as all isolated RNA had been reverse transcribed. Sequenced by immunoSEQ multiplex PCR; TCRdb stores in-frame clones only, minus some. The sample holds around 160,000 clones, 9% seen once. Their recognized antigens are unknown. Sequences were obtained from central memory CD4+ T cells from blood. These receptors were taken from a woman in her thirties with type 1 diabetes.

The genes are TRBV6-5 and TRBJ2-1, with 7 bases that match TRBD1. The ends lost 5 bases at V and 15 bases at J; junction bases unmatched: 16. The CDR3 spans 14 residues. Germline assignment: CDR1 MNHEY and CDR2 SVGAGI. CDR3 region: CASSASNSQGVRFF. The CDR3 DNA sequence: TGTGCCAGCAGTGCCAGTAACAGCCAGGGGGTAAGGTTCTTC.

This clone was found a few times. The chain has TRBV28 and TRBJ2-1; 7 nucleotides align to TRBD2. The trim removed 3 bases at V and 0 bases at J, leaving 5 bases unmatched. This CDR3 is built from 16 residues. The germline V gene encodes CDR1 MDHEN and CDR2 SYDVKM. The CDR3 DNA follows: TGTGCCAGCAGTTTGGGGGGGTCAGGCTCCTACAATGAGCAGTTCTTC. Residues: CASSLGGSGSYNEQFF.

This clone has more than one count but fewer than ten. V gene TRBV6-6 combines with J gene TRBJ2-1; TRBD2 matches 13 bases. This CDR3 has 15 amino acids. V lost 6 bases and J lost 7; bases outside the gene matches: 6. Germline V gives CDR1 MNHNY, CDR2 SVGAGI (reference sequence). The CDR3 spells CASSRTSGSGNEQFF. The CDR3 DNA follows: TGTGCCAGCAGCAGGACTAGCGGGAGTGGTAATGAGCAGTTCTTC.

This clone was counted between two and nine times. The chain's CDR3 is CASSQGPGISYEQYF. The CDR3 DNA follows: TGTGCCAGCAGCCAAGGGCCAGGGATCTCCTACGAGCAGTACTTC. This chain uses TRBV16 with TRBJ2-7; possibly TRBD1 for D (5 bases). The CDR3 has 15 residues. Trimming pared 2 bases from V and 0 bases from J, leaving 11 bases between. From germline, CDR1 is KGHSY and CDR2 FQNENV.

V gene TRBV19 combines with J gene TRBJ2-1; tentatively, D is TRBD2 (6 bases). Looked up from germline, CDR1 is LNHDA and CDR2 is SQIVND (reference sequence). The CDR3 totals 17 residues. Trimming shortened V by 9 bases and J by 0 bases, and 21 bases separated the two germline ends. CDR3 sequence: CASLPAPNSGSYNEQFF. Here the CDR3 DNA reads TGTGCCAGCCTTCCCGCACCTAATAGCGGCTCCTACAATGAGCAGTTCTTC.

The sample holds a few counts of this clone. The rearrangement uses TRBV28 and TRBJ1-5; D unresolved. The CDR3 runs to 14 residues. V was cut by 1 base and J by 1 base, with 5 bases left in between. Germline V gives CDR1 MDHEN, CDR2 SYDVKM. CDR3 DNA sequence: TGTGCCAGCAGTTTATCCCAAAGCAATCAGCCCCAGCATTTT. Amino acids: CASSLSQSNQPQHF.

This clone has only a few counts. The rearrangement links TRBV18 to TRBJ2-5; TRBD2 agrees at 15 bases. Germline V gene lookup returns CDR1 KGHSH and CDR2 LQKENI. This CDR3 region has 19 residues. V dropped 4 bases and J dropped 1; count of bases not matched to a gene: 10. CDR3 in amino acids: CASSRTPGLAGGSQETQYF. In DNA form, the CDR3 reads TGTGCCAGCTCACGAACGCCGGGACTAGCGGGAGGAAGCCAAGAGACCCAGTACTTC.

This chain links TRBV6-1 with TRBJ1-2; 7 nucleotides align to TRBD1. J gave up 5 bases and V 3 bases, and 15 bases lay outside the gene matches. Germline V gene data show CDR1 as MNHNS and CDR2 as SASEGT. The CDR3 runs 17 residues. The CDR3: CASSDPSWTGAPYGYTF. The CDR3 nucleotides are TGTGCCAGCAGTGACCCCTCTTGGACAGGCGCCCCTTATGGCTACACCTTC.

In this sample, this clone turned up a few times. This CDR3 reads CASSVDLATHEQYF. The CDR3 DNA sequence: TGTGCCAGCAGCGTAGATTTAGCGACCCACGAGCAGTACTTC. V and J are TRBV9 and TRBJ2-7; tentative D call: TRBD2 (5 bases). CDR3 length equals 14 residues. Trimming took off 0 bases at V and 5 bases at J, with 12 bases between the two ends. CDR1 and CDR2 from the germline V gene are SGDLS and YYNGEE.

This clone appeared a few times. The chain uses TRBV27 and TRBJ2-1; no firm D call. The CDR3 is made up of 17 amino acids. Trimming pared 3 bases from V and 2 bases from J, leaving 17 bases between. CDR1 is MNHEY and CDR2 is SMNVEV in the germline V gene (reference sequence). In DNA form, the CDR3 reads TGTGCCAGCAGTTTCGCGCATACTCTTACGGCCTACAATGAGCAGTTCTTC. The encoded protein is CASSFAHTLTAYNEQFF.

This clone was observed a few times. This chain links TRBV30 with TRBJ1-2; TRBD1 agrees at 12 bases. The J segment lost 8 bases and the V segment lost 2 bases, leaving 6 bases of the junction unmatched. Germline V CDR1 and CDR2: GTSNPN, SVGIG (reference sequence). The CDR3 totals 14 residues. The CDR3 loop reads CAWSRDRGRPGYTF. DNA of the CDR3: TGTGCCTGGAGTCGGGACAGGGGGCGACCGGGCTACACCTTC.

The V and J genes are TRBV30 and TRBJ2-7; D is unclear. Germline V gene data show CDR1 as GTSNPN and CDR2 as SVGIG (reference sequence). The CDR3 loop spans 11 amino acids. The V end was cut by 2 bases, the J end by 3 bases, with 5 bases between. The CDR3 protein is CAWSRSYEQYF. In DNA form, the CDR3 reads TGTGCCTGGAGTCGGAGCTACGAGCAGTACTTC. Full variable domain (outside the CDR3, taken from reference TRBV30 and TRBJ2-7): SQTIHQWPATLVQPVGSPLSLECTVEGTSNPNLYWYRQAAGRGLQLLFYSVGIGQISSEVPQNLSASRPQDRQFILSSKKLLLSDSGFYLCAWSRSYEQYFGPGTRLTVT.

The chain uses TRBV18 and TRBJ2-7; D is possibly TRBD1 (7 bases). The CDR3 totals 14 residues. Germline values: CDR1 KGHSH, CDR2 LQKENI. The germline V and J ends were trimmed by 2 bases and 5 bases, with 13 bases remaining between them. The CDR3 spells CASSPGRGVHEQYF. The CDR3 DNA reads TGTGCCAGCTCACCAGGCAGGGGGGTCCACGAGCAGTACTTC.

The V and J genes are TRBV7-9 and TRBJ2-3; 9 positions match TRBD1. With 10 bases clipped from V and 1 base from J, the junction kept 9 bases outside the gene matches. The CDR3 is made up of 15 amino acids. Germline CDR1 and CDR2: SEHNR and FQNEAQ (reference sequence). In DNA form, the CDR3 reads TGTGCCACCGAGGACAGGGGAAGTGGCACAGATACGCAGTATTTT. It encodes CATEDRGSGTDTQYF.

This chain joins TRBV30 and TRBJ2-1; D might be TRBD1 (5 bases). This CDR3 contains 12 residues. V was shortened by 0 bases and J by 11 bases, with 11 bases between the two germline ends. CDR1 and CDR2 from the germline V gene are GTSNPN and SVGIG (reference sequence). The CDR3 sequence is CAWSVNQGKQFF. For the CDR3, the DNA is TGTGCCTGGAGTGTAAATCAGGGAAAGCAGTTCTTC.

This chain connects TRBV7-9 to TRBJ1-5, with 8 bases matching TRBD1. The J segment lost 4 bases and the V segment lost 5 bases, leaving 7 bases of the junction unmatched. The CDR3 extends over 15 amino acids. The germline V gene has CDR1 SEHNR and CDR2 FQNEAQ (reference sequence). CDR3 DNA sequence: TGTGCCAGCAGCGAACAGGGGGGGTTTAATCAGCCCCAGCATTTT. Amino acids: CASSEQGGFNQPQHF. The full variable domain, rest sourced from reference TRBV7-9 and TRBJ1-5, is DTGVSQNPRHKITKRGQNVTFRCDPISEHNRLYWYRQTLGQGPEFLTYFQNEAQLEKSRLLSDRFSAERPKGSFSTLEIQRTEQGDSAMYLCASSEQGGFNQPQHFGDGTRLSIL.

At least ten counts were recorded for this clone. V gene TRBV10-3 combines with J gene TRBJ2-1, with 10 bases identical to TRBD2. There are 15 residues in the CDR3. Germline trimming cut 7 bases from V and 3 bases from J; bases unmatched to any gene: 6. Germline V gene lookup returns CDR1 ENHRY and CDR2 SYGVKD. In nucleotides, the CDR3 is TGTGCCATCACCGAGAGCGGGAGGGTCTACAATGAGCAGTTCTTC. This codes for CAITESGRVYNEQFF.

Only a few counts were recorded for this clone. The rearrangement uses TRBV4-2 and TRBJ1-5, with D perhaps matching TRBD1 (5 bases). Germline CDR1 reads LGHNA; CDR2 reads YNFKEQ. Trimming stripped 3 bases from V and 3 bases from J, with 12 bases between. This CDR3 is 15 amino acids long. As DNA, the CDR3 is TGTGCCAGCAGCCAGAGAGACAGAGACAATCAGCCCCAGCATTTT. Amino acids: CASSQRDRDNQPQHF.

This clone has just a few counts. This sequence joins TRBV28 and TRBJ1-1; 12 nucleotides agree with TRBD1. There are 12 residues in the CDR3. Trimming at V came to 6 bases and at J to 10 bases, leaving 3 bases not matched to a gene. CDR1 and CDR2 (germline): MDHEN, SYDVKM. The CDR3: CASSRDRGPAFF. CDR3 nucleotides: TGTGCCAGCAGCCGGGACAGGGGGCCAGCTTTCTTT.

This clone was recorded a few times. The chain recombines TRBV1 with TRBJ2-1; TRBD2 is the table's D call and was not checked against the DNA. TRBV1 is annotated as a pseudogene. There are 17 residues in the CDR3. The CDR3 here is CTSSQDGGLAEYNEQFF. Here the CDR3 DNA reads TGCACCAGCAGCCAAGATGGGGGCCTAGCGGAATACAATGAGCAGTTCTTC.

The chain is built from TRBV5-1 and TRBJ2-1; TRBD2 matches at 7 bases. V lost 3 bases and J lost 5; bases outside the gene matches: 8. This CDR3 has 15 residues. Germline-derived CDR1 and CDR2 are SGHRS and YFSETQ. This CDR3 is CASSSSGAGNNEQFF. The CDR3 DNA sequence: TGCGCCAGCAGCTCCTCCGGAGCGGGGAACAATGAGCAGTTCTTC.

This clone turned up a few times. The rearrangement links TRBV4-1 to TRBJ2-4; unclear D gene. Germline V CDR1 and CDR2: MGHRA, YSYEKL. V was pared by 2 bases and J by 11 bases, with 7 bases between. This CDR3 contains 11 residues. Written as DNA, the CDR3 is TGCGCCAGCAGCCAACACGGAGTTCAGTACTTC. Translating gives CASSQHGVQYF.

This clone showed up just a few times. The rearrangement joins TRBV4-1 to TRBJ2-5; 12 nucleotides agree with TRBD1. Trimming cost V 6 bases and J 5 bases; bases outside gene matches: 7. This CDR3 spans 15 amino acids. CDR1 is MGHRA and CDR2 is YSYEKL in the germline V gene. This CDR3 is CASRTGQGARETQYF. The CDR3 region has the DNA TGCGCCAGCAGAACGGGACAGGGGGCACGGGAGACCCAGTACTTC.

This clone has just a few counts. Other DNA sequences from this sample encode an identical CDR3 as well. CDR3 loop: CASSVVGQYNEQFF. CDR3 nucleotide sequence: TGTGCCAGCAGCGTAGTGGGCCAATACAATGAGCAGTTCTTC. This chain connects TRBV9 to TRBJ2-1, with no clear D. This CDR3 region has 14 residues. Germline V gene lookup returns CDR1 SGDLS and CDR2 YYNGEE. Trimming shortened V by 0 bases and J by 4 bases, and 8 bases separated the two germline ends.

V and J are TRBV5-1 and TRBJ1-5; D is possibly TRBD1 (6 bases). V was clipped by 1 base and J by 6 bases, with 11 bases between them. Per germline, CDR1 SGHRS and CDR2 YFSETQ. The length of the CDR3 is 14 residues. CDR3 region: CASSLLQGTQPQHF. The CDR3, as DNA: TGCGCCAGCAGCTTGTTGCAGGGGACTCAGCCCCAGCATTTT.

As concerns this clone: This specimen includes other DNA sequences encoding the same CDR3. CDR3: CASSDRDRGTEAFF. The DNA of the CDR3 is TGTGCCAGCAGCGACCGGGACAGGGGTACTGAAGCTTTCTTT. V usage is TRBV27 and J usage is TRBJ1-1; 10 nucleotides match TRBD1. V shed 6 bases, J shed 5 bases, and the junction held 6 bases outside the gene matches. In germline, CDR1 is MNHEY, CDR2 SMNVEV (reference sequence). The CDR3 sequence is 14 residues long.

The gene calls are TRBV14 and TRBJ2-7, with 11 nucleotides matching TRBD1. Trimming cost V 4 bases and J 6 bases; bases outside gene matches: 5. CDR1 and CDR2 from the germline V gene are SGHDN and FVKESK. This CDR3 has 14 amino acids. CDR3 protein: CASSPRTGGFEQYF. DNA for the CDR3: TGTGCCAGCAGCCCTCGGACAGGGGGCTTCGAGCAGTACTTC.

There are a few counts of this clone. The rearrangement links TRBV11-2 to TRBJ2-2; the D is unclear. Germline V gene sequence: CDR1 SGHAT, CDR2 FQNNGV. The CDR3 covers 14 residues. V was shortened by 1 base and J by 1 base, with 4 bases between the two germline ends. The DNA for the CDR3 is TGTGCCAGCAGCTTAGCGAGGAACACCGGGGAGCTGTTTTTT. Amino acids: CASSLARNTGELFF.

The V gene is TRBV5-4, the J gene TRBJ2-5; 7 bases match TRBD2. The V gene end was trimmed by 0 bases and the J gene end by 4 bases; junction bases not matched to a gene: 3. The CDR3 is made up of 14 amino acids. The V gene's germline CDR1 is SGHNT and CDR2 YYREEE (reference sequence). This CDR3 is CASSLVGLGETQYF. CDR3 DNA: TGTGCCAGCAGCTTGGTAGGACTAGGAGAGACCCAGTACTTC.

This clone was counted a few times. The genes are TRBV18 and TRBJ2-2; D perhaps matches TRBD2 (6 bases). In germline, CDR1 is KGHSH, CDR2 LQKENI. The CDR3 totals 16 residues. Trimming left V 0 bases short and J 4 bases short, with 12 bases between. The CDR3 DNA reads TGTGCCAGCTCACCACCGACTAGTCAGGGCACCGGGGAGCTGTTTTTT. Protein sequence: CASSPPTSQGTGELFF.